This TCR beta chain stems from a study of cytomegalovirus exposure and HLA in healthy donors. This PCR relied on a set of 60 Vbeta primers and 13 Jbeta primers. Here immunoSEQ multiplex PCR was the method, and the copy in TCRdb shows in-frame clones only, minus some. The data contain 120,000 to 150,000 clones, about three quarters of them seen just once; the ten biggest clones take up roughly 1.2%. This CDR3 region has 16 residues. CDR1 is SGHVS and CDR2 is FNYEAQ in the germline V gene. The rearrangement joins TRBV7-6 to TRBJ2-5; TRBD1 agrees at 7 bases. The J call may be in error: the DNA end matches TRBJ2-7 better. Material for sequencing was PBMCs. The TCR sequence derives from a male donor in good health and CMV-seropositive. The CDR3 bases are TGTGCCAGCAGCCTAGTACCGGGACAGAGTCCCTACGAGCAGTACTTC. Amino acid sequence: CASSLVPGQSPYEQYF.